A selection of T cell receptor beta chains follows, all from one sample in a study of blood T cells in healthy people across ages. A single record per CDR3 protein comes from TCRdb applying MiXCR to the 5' RACE reads. In the table there are roughly 700,000 distinct CDR3 sequences, just under 25% of which are singletons. These data were likewise used in another study, on T cells of mothers and their children.

The sequencing sample was made of blood. Every receptor here comes from a boy aged 5-17 years in good health. The CDR3 runs from the conserved cysteine through the conserved F or W. D genes are given only for firm matches. A row's size may be missing; if present it is once, few, many or a size class.

J: TRBJ1-5
V: TRBV3-1
D: -
size: -
DNA: TGTGCCAGCAGCATCGAGGACAAGGCCCTCTATCAGCCCCAGCATTTT
CDR3: CASSIEDKALYQPQHF

J: TRBJ1-6
V: TRBV9
D: -
size: -
DNA: TGTGCCAGCAGCGTAGGCAGGAAGGGTTCACCCCTCCACTTT
CDR3: CASSVGRKGSPLHF

J: TRBJ2-7
V: TRBV12-3/TRBV12-4
D: -
size: few
DNA: TGTGCCAGCAGTTTCCCCGGTTTGCGCGAGCAGTACTTC
CDR3: CASSFPGLREQYF

J: TRBJ1-1
V: TRBV4-1
D: -
size: few
DNA: TGCGCCAGCACCCAAGATCCCAGGGTGGAGGGCACTGAAGCTTTCTTT
CDR3: CASTQDPRVEGTEAFF

J: TRBJ1-2
V: TRBV2
D: TRBD1
size: few
DNA: TGTGCCAGAGAACAGGGGGGAGATGGCTACACCTTC
CDR3: CAREQGGDGYTF

J: TRBJ2-1
V: TRBV6-5
D: TRBD1
size: -
DNA: TGTGCCAGCAGGACAGGGGACAATGAGCAGTTCTTC
CDR3: CASRTGDNEQFF

J: TRBJ2-7
V: TRBV4-2
D: -
size: -
DNA: TGTGCCAGCAGCCAGGGGGGGAGTGGACAGGGTATATACGAGCAGTACTTC
CDR3: CASSQGGSGQGIYEQYF

J: TRBJ2-5
V: TRBV7-2
D: -
size: -
DNA: TGTGCCAACAGCGCGGGCGGGCAAGAGACCCAGTACTTC
CDR3: CANSAGGQETQYF

J: TRBJ2-2
V: TRBV2
D: -
size: few
DNA: TGTGCCAGCAAAACGCAGGGGACCGGGGAGCTGTTTTTT
CDR3: CASKTQGTGELFF

J: TRBJ2-7
V: TRBV7-9
D: TRBD2
size: few
DNA: TGTGCCAGCAGCTTAGCACTAGCGGGTTATGACGAGCAGTACTTC
CDR3: CASSLALAGYDEQYF

J: TRBJ2-3
V: TRBV12-3/TRBV12-4
D: TRBD2
size: -
DNA: TGTGCCAGCAGTTTACGTCGATGGCCTAGCGGGGCTTATACGCAGTATTTT
CDR3: CASSLRRWPSGAYTQYF

J: TRBJ2-1
V: TRBV7-2
D: -
size: few
DNA: TGTGCCAGCAGCCCAAGGGGCGCGGGCGGGGAGCAGTTCTTC
CDR3: CASSPRGAGGEQFF

J: TRBJ2-1
V: TRBV3-1
D: -
size: few
DNA: TGTGCCAGCAGCCAAGTAAGGACCAACAATGAGCAGTTCTTC
CDR3: CASSQVRTNNEQFF

J: TRBJ2-3
V: TRBV9
D: TRBD2
size: few
DNA: TGTGCCAGCAGCGTCTCCGGGACTAACACAGATACGCAGTATTTT
CDR3: CASSVSGTNTDTQYF

J: TRBJ1-6
V: TRBV5-1
D: -
size: few
DNA: TGCGCCAGCAGCTCTCTGGGGACTAAGAATTCACCCCTCCACTTT
CDR3: CASSSLGTKNSPLHF

J: TRBJ2-1
V: TRBV29-1
D: TRBD2
size: -
DNA: TGCAGCGTTGAAACAGCGGGAGGGAAGAGCTCCTACAATGAGCAGTTCTTC
CDR3: CSVETAGGKSSYNEQFF

J: TRBJ1-1
V: TRBV4-3
D: -
size: -
DNA: TGCGCCAGCAGCCAAGATCAGGGGACTGAAGCTTTCTTT
CDR3: CASSQDQGTEAFF

J: TRBJ2-2
V: TRBV4-3
D: -
size: -
DNA: TGCGCCAGCAGCCATTCCATACGAACCGGGGAGCTGTTTTTT
CDR3: CASSHSIRTGELFF

J: TRBJ2-5
V: TRBV20-1
D: TRBD2
size: -
DNA: TGCAGTGCTAGAGATCCCACGGGGGGGCCGGAGACCCAGTACTTC
CDR3: CSARDPTGGPETQYF

J: TRBJ1-1
V: TRBV12-3/TRBV12-4
D: -
size: few
DNA: TGTGCCAGCACCACAGGGAAGATGAACACTGAAGCTTTCTTT
CDR3: CASTTGKMNTEAFF

J: TRBJ2-3
V: TRBV4-2
D: TRBD2
size: -
DNA: TGTGCCAGCAGCAAGCCCCAACTAGCGGCAAACACAGATACGCAGTATTTT
CDR3: CASSKPQLAANTDTQYF

J: TRBJ2-1
V: TRBV7-9
D: -
size: -
DNA: TGTGCCAGCAGCTTTGGGGACCGGCAGTTCTTC
CDR3: CASSFGDRQFF

J: TRBJ2-2
V: TRBV12-3/TRBV12-4
D: -
size: few
DNA: TGTGCCAGCTGGGGGGGCAGACAAAACCCGAACACCGGGGAGCTGTTTTTT
CDR3: CASWGGRQNPNTGELFF

J: TRBJ1-4
V: TRBV12-3/TRBV12-4
D: -
size: -
DNA: TGTGCCAGCAGGATGGGGGAGAGTGAAAAACTGTTTTTT
CDR3: CASRMGESEKLFF

J: TRBJ2-7
V: TRBV28
D: -
size: few
DNA: TGTGCCAGCAGTTTAGGCAGCACCGAGGAGCAGTACTTC
CDR3: CASSLGSTEEQYF

J: TRBJ2-6
V: TRBV28
D: TRBD1
size: -
DNA: TGTGCCAGCAGTTTATACCCAGGGGGCGCCGGCTCTGGGGCCAACGTCCTGACTTTC
CDR3: CASSLYPGGAGSGANVLTF

J: TRBJ2-5
V: TRBV6-6
D: TRBD2
size: many
DNA: TGTGCCAGCAGCGGACTAGCGGGAAGAGAGACCCAGTACTTC
CDR3: CASSGLAGRETQYF

J: TRBJ2-7
V: TRBV12-3/TRBV12-4
D: TRBD2
size: -
DNA: TGTGCCAGCAGCCTAGCGGGAGGACTTCGCTACTACGAGCAGTACTTC
CDR3: CASSLAGGLRYYEQYF